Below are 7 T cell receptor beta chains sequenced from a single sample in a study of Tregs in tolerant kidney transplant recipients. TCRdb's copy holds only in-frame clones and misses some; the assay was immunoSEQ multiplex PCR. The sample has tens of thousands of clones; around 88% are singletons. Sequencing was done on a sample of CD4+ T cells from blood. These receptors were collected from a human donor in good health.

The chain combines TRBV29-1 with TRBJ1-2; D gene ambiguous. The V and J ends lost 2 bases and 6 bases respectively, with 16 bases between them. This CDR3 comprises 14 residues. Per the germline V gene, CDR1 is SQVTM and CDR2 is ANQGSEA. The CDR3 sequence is CSVERRPGVNGYTF. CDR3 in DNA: TGCAGCGTTGAACGCCGGCCCGGGGTCAATGGCTACACCTTC.

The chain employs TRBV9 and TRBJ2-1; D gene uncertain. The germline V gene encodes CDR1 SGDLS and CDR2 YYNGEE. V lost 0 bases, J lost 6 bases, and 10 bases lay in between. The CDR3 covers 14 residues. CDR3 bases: TGTGCCAGCAGCGTAGGCCCGGCTAGCAATGAGCAGTTCTTC. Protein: CASSVGPASNEQFF.

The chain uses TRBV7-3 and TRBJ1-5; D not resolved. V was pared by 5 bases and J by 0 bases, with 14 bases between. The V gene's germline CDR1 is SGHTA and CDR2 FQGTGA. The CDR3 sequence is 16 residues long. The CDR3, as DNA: TGTGCCAGCAGCCGAGGAAGAGTCTCTAGCAATCAGCCCCAGCATTTT. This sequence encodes CASSRGRVSSNQPQHF.

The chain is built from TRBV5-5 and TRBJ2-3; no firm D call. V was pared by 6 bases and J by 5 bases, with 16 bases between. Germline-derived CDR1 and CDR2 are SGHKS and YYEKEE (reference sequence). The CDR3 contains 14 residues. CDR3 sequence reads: CASNPILTGDTQYF. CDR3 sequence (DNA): TGTGCCAGCAATCCGATCCTCACGGGAGATACGCAGTATTTT.

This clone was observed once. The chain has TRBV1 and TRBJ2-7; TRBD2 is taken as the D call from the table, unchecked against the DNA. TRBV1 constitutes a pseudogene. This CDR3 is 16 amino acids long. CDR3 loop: CTSSQEVAALTYEQYF. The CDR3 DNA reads TGCACCAGCAGCCAAGAGGTGGCGGCGCTAACCTACGAGCAGTACTTC.

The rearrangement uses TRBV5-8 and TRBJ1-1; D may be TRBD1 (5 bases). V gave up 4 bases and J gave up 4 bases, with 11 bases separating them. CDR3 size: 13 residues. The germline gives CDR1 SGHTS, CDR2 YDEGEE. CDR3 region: CASSQGGGTEAFF. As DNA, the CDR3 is TGTGCCAGCAGCCAGGGTGGGGGCACTGAAGCTTTCTTT.

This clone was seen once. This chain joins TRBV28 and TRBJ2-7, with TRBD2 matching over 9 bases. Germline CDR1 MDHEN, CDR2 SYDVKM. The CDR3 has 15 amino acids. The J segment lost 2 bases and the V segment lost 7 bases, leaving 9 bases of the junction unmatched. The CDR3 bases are TGTGCCAGCAAAACCGGGACTAGCTCAGCCTACGAGCAGTACTTC. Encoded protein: CASKTGTSSAYEQYF.